Sequencing of this T cell receptor (beta chain) was carried out in a study of response to subunit inactivated influenza vaccine. TCRdb reprocessed the RT-PCR reads with MiXCR, giving one entry per CDR3 protein. The sample has 630,000 or so distinct CDR3 sequences, 15% to 18% seen once. On this clonotype: Its antigen is not known.

General study findings and limits: The authors offered the suggestion that each seasonal influenza vaccination recruits few new T cells.

V dropped 2 bases and J dropped 9; count of bases not matched to a gene: 15. From germline, CDR1 is LGHNA and CDR2 YNFKEQ. This CDR3 region has 16 residues. This sequence was found in a man aged 50-59 years who received an inactivated influenza vaccine. Sample: PBMCs from blood, taken 12 days after vaccination. This chain connects TRBV4-2 to TRBJ2-5; 7 nucleotides agree with TRBD2. The CDR3 sequence is CASSQPLGAGVVSQYF. The DNA for the CDR3 is TGTGCCAGCAGCCAACCCCTAGGGGCGGGGGTCGTTTCCCAGTACTTC.